Below, 16 T cell receptor beta chains from the same sample are listed, as sequenced in a study of identifying expanded T cells in peripheral blood. The repertoire was sequenced with immunoSEQ multiplex PCR; TCRdb's copy has only in-frame clones and lacks some. The sample consists of approximately 100,000 clones, 88% of them appearing once. The sequenced sample was blood. The receptors come from a person aged 18 to 75 in good health.

The rearrangement joins TRBV7-8 to TRBJ1-1; TRBD1 is a possible D gene (5 bases). The CDR3 contains 15 residues. V lost 0 bases to trimming and J lost 5 bases, with 13 bases between them. The germline V gene encodes CDR1 SGHVS and CDR2 FQNEAQ. The CDR3 is CASSLATGGLTEAFF. In nucleotides, the CDR3 is TGTGCCAGCAGCTTAGCCACGGGGGGTTTGACTGAAGCTTTCTTT.

The genes are TRBV27 and TRBJ1-1; D may be TRBD1 (6 bases). This CDR3 is built from 16 residues. V was shortened by 2 bases and J by 3 bases, with 16 bases between the two germline ends. In germline, CDR1 is MNHEY, CDR2 SMNVEV (reference sequence). CDR3 protein: CASSLGRPGAYTEAFF. CDR3 DNA sequence: TGTGCCAGCAGTTTAGGTCGTCCAGGGGCGTACACTGAAGCTTTCTTT.

V and J are TRBV5-1 and TRBJ1-2, with 9 bases matching TRBD1. The length of the CDR3 is 14 residues. From germline, CDR1 is SGHRS and CDR2 YFSETQ. With 4 bases clipped from V and 5 bases from J, the junction kept 6 bases outside the gene matches. The CDR3 loop reads CASSGGTGKYGYTF. For the CDR3, the DNA is TGCGCCAGCAGCGGAGGGACAGGGAAGTATGGCTACACCTTC.

The rearrangement uses TRBV7-9 and TRBJ2-7; D gene unclear. The CDR3 totals 14 residues. V shed 0 bases and J shed 4 bases, with 10 bases lying between them. The germline V gene has CDR1 SEHNR and CDR2 FQNEAQ (reference sequence). The CDR3 is CASSLAPRQYEQYF. CDR3 bases: TGTGCCAGCAGCTTAGCGCCCCGCCAGTACGAGCAGTACTTC.

CDR3 amino acids: CASSQDGSSGNTIYF. The DNA of the CDR3 is TGTGCCAGCAGCCAAGATGGCAGCTCTGGAAACACCATATATTTT. The chain recombines TRBV4-2 with TRBJ1-3; D gene ambiguous. This CDR3 contains 15 residues. Trimming took off 0 bases at V and 0 bases at J, with 6 bases between the two ends. Germline CDR1 is LGHNA and CDR2 is YNFKEQ.

This chain joins TRBV29-1 and TRBJ1-4; 7 bases map to TRBD1. This CDR3 comprises 13 residues. Germline V gene data show CDR1 as SQVTM and CDR2 as ANQGSEA. V was clipped by 8 bases and J by 7 bases; unmatched bases: 10. CDR3 protein: CSFRGGGIEKLFF. The DNA for the CDR3 is TGCAGCTTCAGGGGGGGAGGGATTGAAAAACTGTTTTTT.

This rearrangement joins TRBV5-1 to TRBJ1-4; no clear D gene. The germline V gene encodes CDR1 SGHRS and CDR2 YFSETQ. V lost 4 bases, J lost 6 bases, and 16 bases lay in between. The CDR3 consists of 15 residues. The CDR3 coding sequence is TGCGCCAGCAGCCTCTACGGGGAACGGGATGAAAAACTGTTTTTT. Residues: CASSLYGERDEKLFF.

The V gene is TRBV28, the J gene TRBJ1-4; D remains unclear. Trimming left V 5 bases short and J 5 bases short, with 9 bases between. Germline assignment: CDR1 MDHEN and CDR2 SYDVKM. The CDR3 length is 13 residues. CDR3 nucleotides: TGTGCCAGCAGTCCGAACCTAAATGAAAAACTGTTTTTT. Protein product: CASSPNLNEKLFF.

This clone appeared a single time. V usage is TRBV29-1 and J usage is TRBJ2-7; D is possibly TRBD1 or TRBD2 (6 bases each). Germline V gene sequence: CDR1 SQVTM, CDR2 ANQGSEA. V was cut by 3 bases and J by 4 bases, with 16 bases left in between. CDR3 length: 14 amino acids. CDR3 region: CSVDWGATGYEQYF. The DNA of the CDR3 is TGCAGCGTTGATTGGGGGGCCACTGGGTACGAGCAGTACTTC.

The chain joins TRBV19 to TRBJ1-5; D gene ambiguous. This CDR3 has 16 residues. Trimming pared 8 bases from V and 0 bases from J, leaving 17 bases between. The germline CDR1 and CDR2 sequences are LNHDA and SQIVND (reference sequence). The CDR3 region is CASHDGFSYSNQPQHF. The DNA for the CDR3 is TGTGCCAGTCATGACGGCTTCTCTTATAGCAATCAGCCCCAGCATTTT.

The chain has TRBV6-5 and TRBJ1-2, with 12 bases fitting TRBD1. There are 14 residues in the CDR3. Germline CDR1 and CDR2: MNHEY and SVGAGI. With V trimmed by 6 bases and J by 8 bases, 7 bases remained unmatched. The CDR3 sequence is CASRPGQGAQGYTF. In DNA, the CDR3 is TGTGCCAGCAGGCCGGGACAGGGGGCGCAGGGCTACACCTTC.

The chain links TRBV11-2 to TRBJ2-1; no firm D call. The CDR3 is made up of 12 amino acids. Germline V lookup: CDR1 SGHAT, CDR2 FQNNGV. The V end lost 1 base, the J end lost 7 bases, and 5 bases lay between the germline ends. CDR3 coding DNA: TGTGCCAGCAGCTTAGGGTGGAATGAGCAGTTCTTC. It yields the protein CASSLGWNEQFF. The full variable domain, with the rest looked up from reference TRBV11-2 and TRBJ2-1, is EAGVAQSPRYKIIEKRQSVAFWCNPISGHATLYWYQQILGQGPKLLIQFQNNGVVDDSQLPKDRFSAERLKGVDSTLKIQPAKLEDSAVYLCASSLGWNEQFFGPGTRLTVL.

This clone was counted a single time. This chain joins TRBV19 and TRBJ2-7; 7 bases match TRBD2. This CDR3 comprises 13 residues. Germline CDR1 LNHDA, CDR2 SQIVND (reference sequence). The junction had 7 bases not matched to a gene; V was cut back by 5 bases and J by 6 bases. The CDR3 DNA follows: TGTGCCAGTAGTGTGAGTAGACTAGCCGAGCAGTACTTC. It yields the protein CASSVSRLAEQYF.

The chain joins TRBV6-6 to TRBJ2-1; maybe TRBD2 (6 bases). The CDR3 is 14 amino acids. Trimming removed 3 bases at V and 4 bases at J, with 10 bases between. Germline-derived CDR1 and CDR2 are MNHNY and SVGAGI (reference sequence). The chain's CDR3 is CASSYFGGYNEQFF. CDR3 DNA sequence: TGTGCCAGCAGTTATTTCGGAGGGTACAATGAGCAGTTCTTC.

The V gene is TRBV19, the J gene TRBJ2-6; D call uncertain. This CDR3 contains 16 residues. Germline-derived CDR1 and CDR2 are LNHDA and SQIVND (reference sequence). The V end lost 6 bases, the J end lost 0 bases, and 12 bases lay between the germline ends. DNA of the CDR3: TGTGCCAGTAGCACCGGGTCCAGCTCTGGGGCCAACGTCCTGACTTTC. Residues: CASSTGSSSGANVLTF.

The chain recombines TRBV7-2 with TRBJ2-1; 9 bases fit TRBD2. This CDR3 is built from 14 residues. Germline V gives CDR1 SGHTA, CDR2 FQGNSA. The junction had 2 bases not matched to a gene; V was cut back by 1 base and J by 7 bases. CDR3 coding DNA: TGTGCCAGCAGCTTAGTGGGACTAGCAAATGAGCAGTTCTTC. Translation: CASSLVGLANEQFF.